This TCR beta chain was identified during a study of response to subunit inactivated influenza vaccine (dated by TCRdb to between 2018 and 2020). Broadly, across the study: To follow how T cells responded to a trivalent subunit inactivated influenza vaccine, the researchers relied on deep quantitative profiling of the T cell receptor repertoire.

The time point label on this specimen signifies: 45 to 50 days after influenza vaccine administration. Beyond this particular receptor, the publication reports: The authors proposed that each seasonal influenza vaccination may bring in only a limited number of new T cells.

Libraries were constructed by RT-PCR. Instrument used: Illumina HiSeq 2500. Through fastp at Q25 and MiXCR, TCRdb rebuilt clones from the public reads, retaining in-frame beta chains. Rows merge per CDR3 protein into single entries with the most common DNA and genes. The sample table shows around 480,000 distinct CDR3 sequences, and over 9.5% are seen once. The ten largest make up approximately 12% of the sample. Concerning this clonotype: There is no known antigen for this receptor. Per-base qualities were not stored, and no clone one base away is much larger.

The sequences come from PBMCs from blood, collected 35 to 45 days after vaccination. The source of this sequence is a man over 45 who received an inactivated influenza vaccine. Donor details come from another sample of the same person, matched by shared clones.

CDR3 protein: CASSQPSGRGSGELFF. The DNA sequence follows: TGTGCCAGCAGCCAACCCAGCGGGAGAGGATCCGGGGAGCTGTTTTTT. This chain is built from TRBV7-6 and TRBJ2-2; TRBD2 matches 8 bases in the middle. The germline V gene gives CDR1 as SGHVS and CDR2 as FNYEAQ. CDR3 length: 16 amino acids, cysteine to phenylalanine. The retained sequence is limited to the CDR3, 48 bases, with the frame set at the first base. Trimming leaves V shorter by 5 bases and J shorter by 6 bases, with the junction holding 11 bases beyond the gene matches.